Below, 18 T cell receptor beta chains from the same sample are listed, as sequenced in a study of T cell repertoires in cytomegalovirus infection. TCRdb called the reads again in MiXCR, with one record for every CDR3 protein. The sample includes hundreds of thousands of distinct CDR3 sequences, 24% seen only once; the top ten take 8%. Sequenced input: CD8+ T cells from PBMCs. These receptors were collected from a human donor in good health (CMV status not recorded). Some clones in this sample may be carry-over from other donors' samples.

This clonotype was recorded a few times. DNA of the CDR3: TGTGCCAGCAGTCCCAATACAGGGGTGATTGATGGCTACACCTTC. Translated, it gives CASSPNTGVIDGYTF. The chain carries TRBV27 and TRBJ1-2; 7 bases agree with TRBD1. The germline V gene has CDR1 MNHEY and CDR2 SMNVEV (reference sequence). This CDR3 contains 15 residues. Unmatched junction bases numbered 12, after V lost 5 bases and J lost 6 bases.

This clonotype was picked up many times. This chain links TRBV7-6 with TRBJ1-1; no clear D gene. Between the trimmed V and J ends, which lost 2 bases and 2 bases, there was a span of 9 bases. CDR1 and CDR2 (germline): SGHVS, FNYEAQ. This CDR3 contains 14 residues. The CDR3 is CASSLLSLNTEAFF. Here the CDR3 DNA reads TGTGCCAGCAGCTTACTCAGTTTAAACACTGAAGCTTTCTTT.

CDR3 region: CASSQGGWGSPLHF. Written as DNA, the CDR3 is TGTGCCAGCAGCCAAGGAGGGTGGGGATCACCCCTCCACTTT. This chain uses TRBV14 with TRBJ1-6; unclear D gene. The CDR3 runs to 14 residues. Trimming cost V 1 base and J 10 bases, with 11 bases left between them. CDR1 is SGHDN and CDR2 is FVKESK in the germline V gene.

The chain employs TRBV19 and TRBJ1-1, with D possibly TRBD1 on 5 matching bases. This CDR3 comprises 13 residues. With 10 bases removed from V and 6 bases from J, the gap between germline ends came to 18 bases. The germline CDR1 and CDR2 sequences are LNHDA and SQIVND (reference sequence). The CDR3 region has the DNA TGTGCCACGGCGGGAGGGGAGACGCCTGAAGCTTTCTTT. This codes for CATAGGETPEAFF.

The V call is TRBV9, the J call TRBJ2-4; D remains unclear. The V gene's germline CDR1 is SGDLS and CDR2 YYNGEE. Trimming pared 3 bases from V and 6 bases from J, leaving 13 bases between. The CDR3 consists of 14 residues. The CDR3 DNA follows: TGTGCCAGCAGCGGATCCGGCCCCCGAAACATTCAGTACTTC. It specifies CASSGSGPRNIQYF.

This clonotype was recorded many times. This rearrangement joins TRBV6-2 or TRBV6-3 to TRBJ2-7; D possibly corresponds to TRBD1 (5 bases). CDR1 and CDR2 from the germline V gene are MNHEY and SVGEGT. V lost 4 bases and J 6 bases, leaving 22 bases between the germline ends. The CDR3 is 16 residues long. The CDR3 nucleotides are TGTGCCAGCAGTTTGGTGAGGTCAGGGCCTCTCAGCGAGCAGTACGTC. Translating it yields CASSLVRSGPLSEQYV.

This clonotype was counted a few times. This rearrangement joins TRBV5-1 to TRBJ2-2, with no clear D. Trimming took off 4 bases at V and 4 bases at J, with 17 bases between the two ends. This CDR3 is 16 amino acids long. The germline V gene has CDR1 SGHRS and CDR2 YFSETQ. The CDR3 reads CASSPGLGPGTGELFF. For the CDR3, the DNA is TGCGCCAGCAGCCCGGGTTTGGGTCCAGGCACCGGGGAGCTGTTTTTT.

This clonotype turned up a few times. The J gene is TRBJ2-7, the V gene TRBV7-8; possibly TRBD2 for D (5 bases). This CDR3 is built from 14 residues. Germline assignment: CDR1 SGHVS and CDR2 FQNEAQ. V lost 1 base and J lost 4, with 11 bases in between. DNA of the CDR3: TGTGCCAGCAGCTTAGTCGAGGGCGGTTACGAGCAGTACTTC. This sequence encodes CASSLVEGGYEQYF.

There are many counts of this clonotype. As DNA, the CDR3 is TGTGCCAGCAGCTTAGATCGTGGGGGTATCGACGAGCAGTACTTC. It specifies CASSLDRGGIDEQYF. The V and J genes are TRBV7-2 and TRBJ2-7; D may be TRBD1 or TRBD2 (5 bases each). In germline, CDR1 is SGHTA, CDR2 FQGNSA. The CDR3 has 15 amino acids. V was clipped by 1 base and J by 5 bases, with 15 bases between them.

The V call is TRBV5-5, the J call TRBJ1-4, with 8 bases aligning to TRBD1. This CDR3 spans 14 amino acids. V was pared by 3 bases and J by 8 bases, with 6 bases of the junction left unmatched. Germline-derived CDR1 and CDR2 are SGHKS and YYEKEE (reference sequence). This CDR3 is CASSSTGEDEKLFF. In nucleotides, the CDR3 is TGTGCCAGCAGCTCGACAGGGGAGGACGAAAAACTGTTTTTT. Variable domain in full (rest from reference TRBV5-5 and TRBJ1-4): DAGVTQSPTHLIKTRGQQVTLRCSPISGHKSVSWYQQVLGQGPQFIFQYYEKEERGRGNFPDRFSARQFPNYSSELNVNALLLGDSALYLCASSSTGEDEKLFFGSGTQLSVL.

The V call is TRBV11-2, the J call TRBJ2-5; possibly TRBD1 or TRBD2 for D (5 bases each). The length of the CDR3 is 16 residues. Per the germline V gene, CDR1 is SGHAT and CDR2 is FQNNGV. Trimming stripped 5 bases from V and 2 bases from J, with 18 bases between. CDR3 sequence: CASSMYRDPVQETQYF. CDR3 sequence (DNA): TGTGCCAGCAGCATGTACCGGGACCCCGTACAAGAGACCCAGTACTTC.

This clonotype was observed a handful of times. V gene TRBV7-9 combines with J gene TRBJ2-1, with D unresolved. The CDR3 runs 11 residues. CDR1 is SEHNR, CDR2 FQNEAQ, per germline (reference sequence). V shed 5 bases and J shed 6 bases, with 5 bases lying between them. The CDR3 coding sequence is TGTGCCAGCAGCGTGGCCAATGAGCAGTTCTTC. Translated, it gives CASSVANEQFF.

This clonotype was seen ten or more times. This chain uses TRBV12-5 with TRBJ2-4; D is ambiguous. The CDR3 is 16 amino acids. The V and J ends lost 2 bases and 3 bases respectively, with 14 bases between them. Germline-derived CDR1 and CDR2 are LGHNT and FRNRAP. CDR3: CASGLPRRVGKNIQYF. CDR3 nucleotide sequence: TGTGCTAGTGGTTTGCCCCGCCGGGTCGGCAAAAACATTCAGTACTTC.

This clonotype has just a few counts. The chain combines TRBV5-4 with TRBJ2-3; no clear D gene. Trimming removed 0 bases at V and 4 bases at J, with 9 bases between. This CDR3 has 14 residues. Germline-derived CDR1 and CDR2 are SGHNT and YYREEE (reference sequence). The CDR3 sequence is CASSLVLAPDTQYF. CDR3 bases: TGTGCCAGCAGCTTGGTGTTAGCTCCAGATACGCAGTATTTT.

The rearrangement uses TRBV7-9 and TRBJ2-3, with D unresolved. Germline V gene data show CDR1 as SEHNR and CDR2 as FQNEAQ (reference sequence). Trimming removed 4 bases from V and 2 bases from J, with 13 bases in between. CDR3 length: 15 amino acids. CDR3 sequence (DNA): TGTGCCAGCAGCTCCCCGTGGGCCATCACAGATACGCAGTATTTT. It codes for CASSSPWAITDTQYF.

On this clonotype: A single base separates this from a much larger clone, so it may be a read error. This rearrangement joins TRBV7-6 to TRBJ2-5; 7 nucleotides align to TRBD1. Per the germline V gene, CDR1 is SGHVS and CDR2 is FNYEAQ. The CDR3 covers 15 residues. CDR3 DNA sequence: TGTGCCTGCAGCCCGGACCTCACAGGGGTCGAGACCCAGTACTTC. The encoded protein is CACSPDLTGVETQYF.

This clonotype has only a few counts. This chain links TRBV10-3 with TRBJ2-2, with D possibly matching TRBD1 (6 bases). Trimming took off 10 bases at V and 2 bases at J, with 11 bases between the two ends. The CDR3 length is 13 residues. Germline V gene sequence: CDR1 ENHRY, CDR2 SYGVKD. The CDR3: CATLDSNTGELFF. CDR3 nucleotides: TGTGCCACGTTGGACAGTAACACCGGGGAGCTGTTTTTT.

There are a few counts of this clonotype. V gene TRBV11-3 combines with J gene TRBJ2-2; possible D gene TRBD1, 6 bases. The germline V gene encodes CDR1 SGHNT and CDR2 YENEEA. This CDR3 has 17 residues. V was trimmed by 2 bases and J by 2 bases, leaving 15 bases between them. CDR3 in amino acids: CASSLFPWGPNTGELFF. The CDR3 region has the DNA TGTGCCAGCAGCTTATTTCCGTGGGGGCCAAACACCGGGGAGCTGTTTTTT.